What follows are 28 T cell receptor beta chains derived from one specimen sequenced in a study of a mutant IDH1 vaccine in newly diagnosed glioma. Their antigens are not known. Assay: immunoSEQ multiplex PCR; the TCRdb copy retains only in-frame clones and omits some. The sample has roughly 56,000 clones; less than 85% are singletons. Time point noted: week 47, end of study. Every single dose of the vaccine, 300 ug of mutant IDH1 20-mer peptide, came with topical imiquimod. The starting material was PBMCs, obtained from a glioma patient whose treatment included an IDH1 peptide vaccine. These TCRs come from a woman aged 40 to 55 with glioma. Some clones in this sample may be carry-over from other donors' samples.

The chain uses TRBV7-2 and TRBJ2-7, with 7 bases aligning to TRBD1. Trimming took 5 bases from V and 0 from J; bases not matched to a gene: 4. CDR1 is SGHTA and CDR2 is FQGNSA in the germline V gene. CDR3 size: 14 residues. The CDR3 nucleotides are TGTGCCAGCAGCCTAGGGGGCCCCTCCTACGAGCAGTACTTC. This sequence encodes CASSLGGPSYEQYF.

This clone is medium-sized by share. The same CDR3 can be traced to other DNA sequences in this sample. The V and J genes are TRBV6-5 and TRBJ1-1, with D perhaps matching TRBD1 (6 bases). Germline V gives CDR1 MNHEY, CDR2 SVGAGI. V dropped 0 bases and J dropped 5 bases, with 13 bases sitting between them. This CDR3 contains 15 residues. The CDR3 loop is CASSYSRGGGTEAFF. The CDR3 DNA reads as TGTGCCAGCAGTTACTCGAGGGGGGGAGGTACTGAAGCTTTCTTT.

The chain uses TRBV2 and TRBJ2-2; possibly TRBD1 for D (5 bases). The CDR3 sequence is 12 residues long. The germline V gene has CDR1 SNHLY and CDR2 FYNNEI. The germline V and J ends were trimmed by 8 bases and 6 bases, with 10 bases remaining between them. This CDR3 reads CASGEGAGELFF. CDR3 DNA: TGTGCCAGCGGGGAAGGGGCCGGGGAGCTGTTTTTT.

The rearrangement joins TRBV5-4 to TRBJ1-6; D might be TRBD1 (5 bases). Germline CDR1 is SGHNT and CDR2 is YYREEE (reference sequence). Trimming cost V 0 bases and J 6 bases, with 10 bases left between them. The CDR3 has 15 amino acids. The CDR3: CASSLDPGSNSPLHF. CDR3 sequence (DNA): TGTGCCAGCAGCTTGGACCCAGGGAGTAATTCACCCCTCCACTTT.

This sequence joins TRBV7-2 and TRBJ2-5, with a weak D call TRBD2 (6 bases). Germline loops: CDR1 SGHTA, CDR2 FQGNSA. Trimming shortened V by 5 bases and J by 2 bases, and 12 bases separated the two germline ends. This CDR3 comprises 14 residues. CDR3 bases: TGTGCCAGCAGCCTTAGCGGAAATCAAGAGACCCAGTACTTC. Its protein product is CASSLSGNQETQYF.

The J gene is TRBJ2-5, the V gene TRBV18; TRBD1 matches 7 bases. The J call is in doubt because the DNA end fits TRBJ2-7 better. The CDR3 has 13 amino acids. In germline, CDR1 is KGHSH, CDR2 LQKENI. In DNA form, the CDR3 reads TGTGCCAGCTCAAGGGACAGCCCCTACGAGCAGTACTTC. This encodes CASSRDSPYEQYF.

In its sample, this clone was seen a few times. J is TRBJ2-2 and V is TRBV25-1; D might be TRBD2 (5 bases). Trimming pared 7 bases from V and 7 bases from J, leaving 13 bases between. The germline V gene encodes CDR1 MGHDK and CDR2 SYGVNS. The CDR3 spans 13 residues. CDR3 residues: CASTRAGIGELFF. CDR3 in DNA: TGTGCCAGCACCCGGGCGGGCATCGGGGAGCTGTTTTTT. The entire variable domain, with the rest obtained from reference TRBV25-1 and TRBJ2-2, is as follows: EADIYQTPRYLVIGTGKKITLECSQTMGHDKMYWYQQDPGMELHLIHYSYGVNSTEKGDLSSESTVSRIRTEHFPLTLESARPSHTSQYLCASTRAGIGELFFGEGSRLTVL.

A single count supports this clone. The J gene is TRBJ2-1, the V gene TRBV6-5; 10 positions match TRBD2. The CDR3 has 14 amino acids. The germline V gene encodes CDR1 MNHEY and CDR2 SVGAGI. J gave up 9 bases and V 6 bases, and 8 bases lay outside the gene matches. CDR3 nucleotides: TGTGCCAGCAGAGCGAGCGGGGGGGCCCTTGAGCAGTTCTTC. This gives the protein CASRASGGALEQFF.

This clone occurred once. The chain joins TRBV10-3 to TRBJ1-5; 8 positions match TRBD1. V shed 10 bases, J shed 2 bases, and the junction held 16 bases outside the gene matches. The CDR3 runs to 17 residues. The germline V gene encodes CDR1 ENHRY and CDR2 SYGVKD. The CDR3 sequence: CASRQSAGQGGNQPQHF. Here the CDR3 DNA reads TGTGCCAGCCGCCAGAGTGCCGGACAGGGAGGCAATCAGCCCCAGCATTTT.

The chain combines TRBV7-9 with TRBJ1-2; D gene unclear. The V end was cut by 1 base, the J end by 2 bases, with 5 bases between. Germline values: CDR1 SEHNR, CDR2 FQNEAQ (reference sequence). This CDR3 has 13 residues. CDR3 nucleotide sequence: TGTGCCAGCAGCTTAGTGGGGAACTATGGCTACACCTTC. Translation: CASSLVGNYGYTF.

The chain couples TRBV6-5 to TRBJ1-1; D perhaps matches TRBD1 (5 bases). Trimming removed 6 bases at V and 11 bases at J, with 19 bases between. CDR1 is MNHEY and CDR2 is SVGAGI in the germline V gene. This CDR3 spans 13 amino acids. For the CDR3, the DNA is TGTGCCAGCAGCTCTAAACCCGGGGCTCAGGCTTTCTTT. This sequence encodes CASSSKPGAQAFF.

J is TRBJ2-7 and V is TRBV7-2; D unclear. The CDR3 has 11 amino acids. V dropped 5 bases and J dropped 4 bases, with 6 bases sitting between them. Germline V gene data show CDR1 as SGHTA and CDR2 as FQGNSA. The CDR3 loop is CASSPYYEQYF. The CDR3 DNA reads as TGTGCCAGCAGCCCCTATTACGAGCAGTACTTC.

This chain uses TRBV6-1 with TRBJ1-6, with 8 bases that match TRBD1. The CDR3 spans 16 residues. V lost 2 bases and J lost 10; bases outside the gene matches: 10. CDR1 and CDR2 (germline): MNHNS, SASEGT. CDR3 amino acids: CASSELAGGVRSPLHF. In DNA, the CDR3 is TGTGCCAGCAGTGAATTGGCAGGGGGCGTTAGGTCACCCCTCCACTTT.

The CDR3 region has the DNA TGTGCCAGCAGGAGGGGGACTGAAAACATTCAGTACTTC. Its protein is CASRRGTENIQYF. The V call is TRBV6-1, the J call TRBJ2-4, with D tentatively TRBD1 or TRBD2 (6 bases each). Per the germline V gene, CDR1 is MNHNS and CDR2 is SASEGT. The CDR3 runs 13 residues. V was shortened by 6 bases and J by 5 bases, with 11 bases between the two germline ends.

This clone was counted a single time. V and J are TRBV15 and TRBJ1-1, with unresolved D. Trimming left V 4 bases short and J 0 bases short, with 12 bases between. The CDR3 contains 15 residues. Germline CDR1 LNHNV, CDR2 YYDKDF (reference sequence). In DNA, the CDR3 is TGTGCCACCAGCACCGGTTTCAGAATGAACACTGAAGCTTTCTTT. Its protein product is CATSTGFRMNTEAFF.

V gene TRBV6-5 combines with J gene TRBJ1-5; no clear D gene. The CDR3 runs to 15 residues. The V gene's germline CDR1 is MNHEY and CDR2 SVGAGI. V lost 2 bases, J lost 0 bases, and 8 bases lay in between. CDR3: CASSYGINSNQPQHF. For the CDR3, the DNA is TGTGCCAGCAGTTACGGGATTAATAGCAATCAGCCCCAGCATTTT.

This clone was counted between two and nine times. The chain has TRBV6-5 and TRBJ2-1; D uncertain. The CDR3 is 11 amino acids. The germline gives CDR1 MNHEY, CDR2 SVGAGI. Trimming removed 2 bases at V and 10 bases at J, with 6 bases between. The CDR3 loop reads CASSYGREQFF. CDR3 bases: TGTGCCAGCAGTTACGGCAGGGAGCAGTTCTTC.

The chain carries TRBV11-2 and TRBJ2-2; the match to TRBD2 covers 8 bases. J lost 7 bases, V lost 5 bases, and 9 bases had no gene match. In germline, CDR1 is SGHAT, CDR2 FQNNGV. The CDR3 spans 15 residues. The CDR3 reads CASSVPVAGNGELFF. CDR3 DNA: TGTGCCAGCAGCGTGCCGGTAGCGGGGAACGGGGAGCTGTTTTTT.

The chain carries TRBV19 and TRBJ1-5, with D tentatively TRBD1 (6 bases). The CDR3 spans 19 residues. Per germline, CDR1 LNHDA and CDR2 SQIVND (reference sequence). V lost 3 bases, J lost 2 bases, and 23 bases lay in between. The CDR3 region is CASSIGVYRALGGNQPQHF. CDR3 in DNA: TGTGCCAGTAGTATCGGGGTTTACAGGGCGTTGGGTGGCAATCAGCCCCAGCATTTT.

Details on this clone: Just one base apart from a much larger clone, this may be a read error. This specimen includes other DNA sequences encoding the same CDR3. This chain uses TRBV4-1 with TRBJ2-3, with 7 bases fitting TRBD1. The CDR3 consists of 14 residues. CDR1 and CDR2 (germline): MGHRA, YSYEKL. Trimming cost V 3 bases and J 5 bases; bases outside gene matches: 5. The CDR3 DNA sequence: TGCGCCAGCAGCCACACAGGGGCGGGAGATACGCAGTATTTT. Translation: CASSHTGAGDTQYF.

The chain employs TRBV27 and TRBJ2-1, with 8 bases matching TRBD1. The CDR3 is 13 residues long. Unmatched junction bases numbered 7, after V lost 5 bases and J lost 10 bases. Germline V lookup: CDR1 MNHEY, CDR2 SMNVEV (reference sequence). As DNA, the CDR3 is TGTGCCAGCAGTAAGCCAGGGGGCAACGAGCAGTTCTTC. Amino acid sequence: CASSKPGGNEQFF.

The rearrangement joins TRBV7-8 to TRBJ2-5; TRBD1 might be the D (8 bases). Germline lookup yields CDR1 SGHVS and CDR2 FQNEAQ. The CDR3 is made up of 14 amino acids. V gave up 10 bases and J gave up 5 bases, with 20 bases separating them. CDR3 in amino acids: CATTLRGRGETQYF. The DNA for the CDR3 is TGTGCCACCACCCTCAGGGGGCGGGGGGAGACCCAGTACTTC.

This clone appeared a few times. The rearrangement joins TRBV7-2 to TRBJ1-2, with D tentatively TRBD1 (5 bases). This CDR3 contains 14 residues. CDR1 SGHTA and CDR2 FQGNSA come from the germline V gene. The V and J ends lost 3 bases and 7 bases respectively, with 15 bases between them. The CDR3 DNA follows: TGTGCCAGCAGCTTTCCCTTGGGTAGGGGTGGCTACACCTTC. Protein product: CASSFPLGRGGYTF.

This chain uses TRBV25-1 with TRBJ2-3, with 7 bases lining up with TRBD2. Germline lookup yields CDR1 MGHDK and CDR2 SYGVNS. Losses at the gene ends were 1 base for V and 2 bases for J; bases not matched to a gene: 6. The CDR3 runs to 16 residues. CDR3 protein: CASSELERGYTDTQYF. The CDR3, as DNA: TGTGCCAGCAGTGAATTAGAGCGGGGCTACACAGATACGCAGTATTTT. The variable domain in full, completed from reference TRBV25-1 and TRBJ2-3, reads EADIYQTPRYLVIGTGKKITLECSQTMGHDKMYWYQQDPGMELHLIHYSYGVNSTEKGDLSSESTVSRIRTEHFPLTLESARPSHTSQYLCASSELERGYTDTQYFGPGTRLTVL.

J is TRBJ1-2 and V is TRBV19, with D maybe TRBD1 (6 bases). Germline CDR1 is LNHDA and CDR2 is SQIVND (reference sequence). This CDR3 contains 13 residues. The V end lost 6 bases, the J end lost 8 bases, and 16 bases lay between the germline ends. In DNA, the CDR3 is TGTGCCAGTAGCGTCAGGGGCCGAAGGGGCTACACCTTC. As protein: CASSVRGRRGYTF.

This sequence joins TRBV5-5 and TRBJ2-1; no clear D. The CDR3 consists of 11 residues. From germline, CDR1 is SGHKS and CDR2 YYEKEE (reference sequence). V was trimmed by 3 bases and J by 8 bases, leaving 6 bases between them. CDR3 nucleotide sequence: TGTGCCAGCAGCTGGGGTCATGAGCAGTTCTTC. Protein sequence: CASSWGHEQFF. Together with reference TRBV5-5 and TRBJ2-1, the CDR3 gives the full variable domain: DAGVTQSPTHLIKTRGQQVTLRCSPISGHKSVSWYQQVLGQGPQFIFQYYEKEERGRGNFPDRFSARQFPNYSSELNVNALLLGDSALYLCASSWGHEQFFGPGTRLTVL.

The V gene is TRBV14, the J gene TRBJ2-3; D possibly uses TRBD1 or TRBD2 (5 bases each). Germline V gene data show CDR1 as SGHDN and CDR2 as FVKESK. This CDR3 contains 16 residues. V lost 6 bases and J 4 bases, leaving 20 bases between the germline ends. DNA for the CDR3: TGTGCCAGCAGTCTTAATCGGGGCTCTCTCCCAGATACGCAGTATTTT. Translated, it gives CASSLNRGSLPDTQYF.

V is TRBV5-1 and J is TRBJ2-3; 7 positions agree with TRBD2. CDR1 is SGHRS, CDR2 YFSETQ, per germline. The V segment lost 0 bases and the J segment 2 bases; nucleotides outside the gene matches: 6. This CDR3 is 16 amino acids long. CDR3 nucleotides: TGCGCCAGCAGCTTGGGCCTAGCGGTTGTCACAGATACGCAGTATTTT. Protein sequence: CASSLGLAVVTDTQYF.